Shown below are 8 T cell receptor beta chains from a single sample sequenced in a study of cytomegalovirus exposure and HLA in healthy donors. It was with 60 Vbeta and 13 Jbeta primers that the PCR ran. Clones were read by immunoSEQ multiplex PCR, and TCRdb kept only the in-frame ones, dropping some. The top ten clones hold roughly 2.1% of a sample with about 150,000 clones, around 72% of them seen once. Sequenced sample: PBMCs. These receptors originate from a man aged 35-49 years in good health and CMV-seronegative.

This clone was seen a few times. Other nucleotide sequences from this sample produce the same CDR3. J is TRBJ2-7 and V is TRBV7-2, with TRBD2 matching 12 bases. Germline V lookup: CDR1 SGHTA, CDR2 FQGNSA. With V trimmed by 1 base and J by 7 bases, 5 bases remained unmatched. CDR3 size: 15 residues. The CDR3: CASSLGLAGGREQYF. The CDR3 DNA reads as TGTGCCAGCAGCTTAGGGCTAGCGGGAGGGCGGGAGCAGTACTTC.

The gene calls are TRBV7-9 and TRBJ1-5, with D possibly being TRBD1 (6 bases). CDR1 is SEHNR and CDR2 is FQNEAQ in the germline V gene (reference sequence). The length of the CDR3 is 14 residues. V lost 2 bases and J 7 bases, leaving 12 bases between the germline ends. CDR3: CASSLMDSLQPQHF. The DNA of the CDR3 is TGTGCCAGCAGCTTAATGGACAGCCTCCAGCCCCAGCATTTT.

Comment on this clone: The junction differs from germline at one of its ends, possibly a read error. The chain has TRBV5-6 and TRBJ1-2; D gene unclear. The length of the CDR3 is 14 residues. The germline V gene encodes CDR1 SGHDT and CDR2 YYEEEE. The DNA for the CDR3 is TGTGCCAGCAGCTTTCAAAGAGGGCTCGGTGGCTACCCCTTC. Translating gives CASSFQRGLGGYPF.

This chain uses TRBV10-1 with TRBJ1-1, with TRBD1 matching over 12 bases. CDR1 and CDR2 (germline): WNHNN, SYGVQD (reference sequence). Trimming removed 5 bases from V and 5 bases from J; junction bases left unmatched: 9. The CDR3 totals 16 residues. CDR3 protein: CASSPTGDRGPTEAFF. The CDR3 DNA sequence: TGCGCCAGCAGTCCCACCGGGGACAGGGGGCCAACTGAAGCTTTCTTT.

As DNA, the CDR3 is TGTGCCAGCAGCCCCGTGTCTCTAAATCAGCCCCAGCATTTT. Protein sequence: CASSPVSLNQPQHF. J is TRBJ1-5 and V is TRBV28; no clear D. V was shortened by 6 bases and J by 4 bases, with 13 bases between the two germline ends. This CDR3 contains 14 residues. Germline V gene sequence: CDR1 MDHEN, CDR2 SYDVKM.

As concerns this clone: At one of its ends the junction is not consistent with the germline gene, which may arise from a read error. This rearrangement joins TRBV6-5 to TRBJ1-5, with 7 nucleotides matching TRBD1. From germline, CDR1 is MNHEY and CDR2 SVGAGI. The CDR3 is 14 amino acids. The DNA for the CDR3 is TGTGCCAGCAGGACAGGGTGGAGCAATCAGCCCCAGAATTTT. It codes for CASRTGWSNQPQNF.

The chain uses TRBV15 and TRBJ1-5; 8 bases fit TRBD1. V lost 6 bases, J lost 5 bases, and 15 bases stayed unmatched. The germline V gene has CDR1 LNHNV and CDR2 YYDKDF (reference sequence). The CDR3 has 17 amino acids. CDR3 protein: CATRPSLTGGLDQPQHF. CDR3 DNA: TGTGCCACCAGACCATCCCTTACAGGGGGATTAGATCAGCCCCAGCATTTT.

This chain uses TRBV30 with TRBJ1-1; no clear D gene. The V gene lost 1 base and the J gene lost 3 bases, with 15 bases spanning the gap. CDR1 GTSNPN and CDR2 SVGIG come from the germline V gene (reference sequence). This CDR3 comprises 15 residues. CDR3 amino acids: CAWSALVGGDTEAFF. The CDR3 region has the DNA TGTGCCTGGAGTGCCCTAGTTGGAGGAGACACTGAAGCTTTCTTT.